This T cell receptor (beta chain) was identified during a study of control samples from healthy donors and cancer patients. Assay used: immunoSEQ multiplex PCR; TCRdb lists only in-frame clones, some missing. Of roughly 370,000 clones listed, approximately 92% are singletons. Between the trimmed V and J ends, which lost 4 bases and 8 bases, there was a span of 9 bases. The CDR3 contains 12 residues. CDR1 and CDR2 from the germline V gene are SGHRS and YFSETQ. The sequence was collected from a man between 40 and 49 years old with head and neck cancer. The rearrangement uses TRBV5-1 and TRBJ1-4; maybe TRBD1 (6 bases). The specimen sequenced was PBMCs. The chain's CDR3 is CASSGDREKLFF. CDR3 bases: TGCGCCAGCAGCGGAGACAGGGAAAAACTGTTTTTT.